This TCR beta chain emerged from a study of beta chain features in type 1 diabetes. The study's findings and limits: Shortening of TCRB CDR3s, moderate but significant, appeared in all four CD4+ subsets of Type 1 diabetes patients. Fewer junction insertions and more nucleotide deletions appeared in type 1 diabetes patients. The influence of HLA type on TCRB rearrangement stayed undetermined. The similarity of naive, central memory and Treg TCRB repertoires appeared greater among patients than among healthy donors.

Concerning this clone: No antigen is known for it.

CDR1 is KGHSH and CDR2 is LQKENI in the germline V gene. The V gene lost 6 bases and the J gene lost 6 bases, with 9 bases spanning the gap. This CDR3 spans 13 amino acids. The sequenced template was cDNA made from the entire isolated RNA. About 3.3 million reads, on average, came from each naive, central memory and regulatory T cell sample. Some clones are missing from TCRdb's copy, which holds only in-frame ones; the method was immunoSEQ multiplex PCR. The sample has 500,000 to 800,000 clones, roughly 12% seen once. The clonotype originates from a man aged 25 to 40 with type 1 diabetes. The rearrangement uses TRBV18 and TRBJ1-6; D unclear. Material: naive CD4+ T cells from blood. The CDR3 loop reads CASSTDGNSPLHF. The CDR3, as DNA: TGTGCCAGCTCCACGGACGGTAATTCACCCCTCCACTTT. The whole variable domain, filled in from reference TRBV18 and TRBJ1-6, reads NAGVMQNPRHLVRRRGQEARLRCSPMKGHSHVYWYRQLPEEGLKFMVYLQKENIIDESGMPKERFSAEFPKEGPSILRIQQVVRGDSAAYFCASSTDGNSPLHFGNGTRLTVT.